These 8 T cell receptor beta chains were sequenced from one sample in a study of cytomegalovirus exposure and HLA in healthy donors. PCR primers comprised 60 Vbeta and 13 Jbeta primers. Libraries were prepared by immunoSEQ multiplex PCR; TCRdb keeps only in-frame clonotypes and omits some of them. The sample yields some 200,000 clones, more than 60% seen once. Sequencing input: PBMCs. All receptors derive from a middle-aged man in good health and CMV-seronegative.

The rearrangement uses TRBV9 and TRBJ1-4; perhaps TRBD1 as D (5 bases). Trimming removed 4 bases from V and 5 bases from J, with 15 bases in between. CDR1 is SGDLS, CDR2 YYNGEE, per germline. There are 15 residues in the CDR3. DNA for the CDR3: TGTGCCAGCAGCCCAAATGGGGCAGGGAATGAAAAACTGTTTTTT. The encoded protein is CASSPNGAGNEKLFF.

J is TRBJ1-6 and V is TRBV25-1, with D possibly matching TRBD1 (6 bases). This CDR3 spans 13 amino acids. V was clipped by 6 bases and J by 4 bases, with 7 bases between them. Germline CDR1 and CDR2: MGHDK and SYGVNS. The CDR3 DNA follows: TGTGCCAGCAGAGGACAGTATAATTCACCCCTCCACTTT. Protein product: CASRGQYNSPLHF.

In its sample, this clone was seen once. This chain connects TRBV18 to TRBJ2-1, with D possibly matching TRBD2 (5 bases). Germline CDR1 reads KGHSH; CDR2 reads LQKENI. Trimming took off 1 base at V and 3 bases at J, with 10 bases between the two ends. The CDR3 is made up of 15 amino acids. The CDR3 nucleotides are TGTGCCAGCTCACCACTGGAAGCGGTCTACAATGAGCAGTTCTTC. This codes for CASSPLEAVYNEQFF.

The chain employs TRBV7-7 and TRBJ2-3; TRBD1 matches 7 bases. The CDR3 length is 14 residues. Germline V gives CDR1 SSHAT, CDR2 FNYEAQ (reference sequence). V lost 6 bases and J lost 0; bases outside the gene matches: 3. DNA of the CDR3: TGTGCCAGCAGTCTGGACAGGAGCACAGATACGCAGTATTTT. Its protein is CASSLDRSTDTQYF.

This chain uses TRBV30 with TRBJ2-7, with D tentatively TRBD1 (6 bases). V gave up 5 bases and J gave up 0 bases, with 23 bases separating them. Germline V gives CDR1 GTSNPN, CDR2 SVGIG (reference sequence). The CDR3 spans 17 residues. The CDR3 here is CAWESLHHRAHSYEQYF. DNA of the CDR3: TGTGCCTGGGAATCCCTACACCACAGGGCCCACTCCTACGAGCAGTACTTC.

The chain joins TRBV7-8 to TRBJ2-2, with D perhaps TRBD2 (5 bases). The CDR3 is made up of 14 amino acids. Germline V gives CDR1 SGHVS, CDR2 FQNEAQ. Trimming stripped 6 bases from V and 7 bases from J, with 15 bases between. The CDR3 DNA reads as TGTGCCAGCAGTTCCCGATCTGAGGGCGGGGAGCTGTTTTTT. Translated: CASSSRSEGGELFF.

This clone was detected only once. The chain carries TRBV5-4 and TRBJ2-2, with D perhaps TRBD2 (5 bases). The CDR3 totals 17 residues. The germline V and J ends were trimmed by 0 bases and 8 bases, with 20 bases remaining between them. Germline lookup yields CDR1 SGHNT and CDR2 YYREEE (reference sequence). The CDR3 sequence is CASSLGGQTGGRGELFF. Written as DNA, the CDR3 is TGTGCCAGCAGCTTGGGAGGGCAAACTGGAGGTCGTGGGGAGCTGTTTTTT.

The rearrangement uses TRBV6-5 and TRBJ1-5, with D possibly being TRBD1 (6 bases). CDR1 MNHEY and CDR2 SVGAGI come from the germline V gene. CDR3 length: 15 amino acids. V was trimmed by 6 bases and J by 3 bases, leaving 15 bases between them. The chain's CDR3 is CASRRTALTNQPQHF. CDR3 bases: TGTGCCAGCAGACGGACAGCTTTGACCAATCAGCCCCAGCATTTT.